These 7 T cell receptor beta chains came from one sample sequenced in a study of CD8+CD57+ T cells in acquired aplastic anemia. The use of genomic DNA as template underpinned the TCR beta VDJ and CDR3 profiling. TCRdb passed the reads through MiXCR, listing each CDR3 protein once. The sample records 80,000 to 100,000 distinct CDR3 sequences, roughly 70% being singletons. Patients included in sequencing had previously demonstrated CD8+CD57+ cell expansion by flow cytometry. Sequences were obtained from sorted CD4+, CD8+, or CD8+CD57+ T cells (not recorded which) from PBMCs. These receptor sequences come from a human donor with aplastic anemia.

This rearrangement joins TRBV20-1 to TRBJ2-5; a possible D gene is TRBD2 (5 bases). The V gene's germline CDR1 is DFQATT and CDR2 SNEGSKA (reference sequence). This CDR3 has 14 residues. V lost 6 bases and J 5 bases, leaving 19 bases between the germline ends. DNA of the CDR3: TGCAGTGCCCTCCCTACCACGGGAAGGGAGACCCAGTACTTC. Amino acids: CSALPTTGRETQYF.

This chain connects TRBV5-1 to TRBJ2-5; D unresolved. The CDR3 contains 14 residues. Per germline, CDR1 SGHRS and CDR2 YFSETQ. V dropped 4 bases and J dropped 7 bases, with 17 bases sitting between them. The CDR3 loop is CASSPEGISGTQYF. The CDR3 DNA reads as TGCGCCAGCAGCCCAGAAGGGATCTCGGGGACCCAGTACTTC.

The CDR3 DNA reads as TGCAGTGCTAGAGATCGGCGCCTAGCGGGTAACCAGTACTTC. This sequence encodes CSARDRRLAGNQYF. The V gene is TRBV20-1, the J gene TRBJ2-5; 8 nucleotides align to TRBD2. CDR3 length: 14 amino acids. Germline V gives CDR1 DFQATT, CDR2 SNEGSKA (reference sequence). V trimming: 0 bases; J trimming: 10 bases; junction bases outside the gene matches: 10.

The rearrangement links TRBV29-1 to TRBJ2-7; perhaps TRBD2 as D (6 bases). The CDR3 covers 13 residues. V gave up 6 bases and J gave up 3 bases, with 15 bases separating them. Germline loops: CDR1 SQVTM, CDR2 ANQGSEA. The DNA of the CDR3 is TGCAGCGTAGCCGGAGGGGCTTACTACGAGCAGTACTTC. It is translated as CSVAGGAYYEQYF.

V usage is TRBV5-4 and J usage is TRBJ2-1; no firm D call. V lost 2 bases and J 7 bases, leaving 7 bases between the germline ends. The CDR3 consists of 12 residues. Germline CDR1 and CDR2: SGHNT and YYREEE (reference sequence). CDR3 sequence reads: CASSLGPNEQFF. The CDR3, as DNA: TGTGCCAGCAGCTTAGGACCGAATGAGCAGTTCTTC.

The V gene is TRBV29-1, the J gene TRBJ1-1, with D possibly TRBD1 on 5 matching bases. Trimming took 3 bases from V and 8 from J, leaving 7 bases between them. Per the germline V gene, CDR1 is SQVTM and CDR2 is ANQGSEA. The CDR3 totals 10 residues. Here the CDR3 DNA reads TGCAGCGTTGACCACAGGGAAGCTTTCTTT. Translation: CSVDHREAFF. The full variable domain, in which reference TRBV29-1 and TRBJ1-1 provide the parts outside the CDR3, is SAVISQKPSRDICQRGTSLTIQCQVDSQVTMMFWYRQQPGQSLTLIATANQGSEATYESGFVIDKFPISRPNLTFSTLTVSNMSPEDSSIYLCSVDHREAFFGQGTRLTVV.

The V and J genes are TRBV15 and TRBJ1-2; a possible D gene is TRBD1 (6 bases). The CDR3 totals 19 residues. CDR1 is LNHNV, CDR2 YYDKDF, per germline (reference sequence). Trimming took 3 bases from V and 1 from J, leaving 24 bases between them. The CDR3 sequence is CATSSSFTGTQVDNYGYTF. The CDR3 bases are TGTGCCACCAGCAGCTCATTCACAGGGACCCAGGTTGATAACTATGGCTACACCTTC.